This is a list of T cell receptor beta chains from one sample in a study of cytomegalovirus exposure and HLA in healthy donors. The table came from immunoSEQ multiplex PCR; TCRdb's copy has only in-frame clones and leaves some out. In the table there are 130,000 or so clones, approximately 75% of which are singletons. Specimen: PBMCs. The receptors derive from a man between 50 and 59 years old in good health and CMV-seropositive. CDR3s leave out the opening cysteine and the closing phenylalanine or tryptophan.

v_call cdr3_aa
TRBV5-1 ASSLQAGHSNTEAF
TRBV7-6 ASSPEAPGLGEQY
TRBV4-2 ASSQETGDNQPQH
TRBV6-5 ASGGQGIEKLF
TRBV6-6 ASGEGASPLH
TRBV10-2 AIDRRTYEQY
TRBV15 ATSRNRAYEQY
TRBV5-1 ASSLLGIAGGAGELF
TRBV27 ASRPQGARGYT
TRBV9 ASSVLTQRTEAF
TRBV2 ASSSNRGNEQF
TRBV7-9 SSSPLRDRESHEQY
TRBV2 ASSESLAGGLNQETQY
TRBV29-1 SVRHSYTGELF
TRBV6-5 ASMPGGSYEQY
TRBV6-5 ASSYSGALTDTQY
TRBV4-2 ASSQQGPGTGELF
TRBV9 ASSVEAGLGELF
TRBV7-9 ASSRPGTGSEQF
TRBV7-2 ASSLALAATGELF
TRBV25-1 ASQAEAF
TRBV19 ASRDRSSYNEQF
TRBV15 ATSRVTGVNEKLF
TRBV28 ASREGVTDTQY
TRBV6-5 ASSPPGNQPQH
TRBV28 ASSPGTGGQAQY
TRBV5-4 ASSPPGTVYGYT
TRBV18 ASSRGAQTYEQY
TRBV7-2 ASSSNTGLAGTEAF
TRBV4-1 ASSHPGTRESNEQF
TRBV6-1 ASIRQMANTEAF
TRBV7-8 ASSSSLGGIYNEQF
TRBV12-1 ASYTPTSKRRQGDNSPLH
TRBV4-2 ASSQVHGQTIQETQY
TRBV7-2 ASSRDRGWDTQY
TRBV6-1 ASSVRVYEQY
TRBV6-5 ASRETGNPTEAF
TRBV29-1 SVRTGPNYGYT
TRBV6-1 ASSEGGRQGLAF
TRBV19 ASSSPGQAANTEAF
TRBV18 ASSPLQAMNTEAF
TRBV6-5 ASSYSAGGQQY
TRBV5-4 ASSWDLSSYEQY
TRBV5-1 ASSLPGGANEQF
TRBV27 ASSPAGTGRSYEQY
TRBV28 ASSLGRTSGHNEQF
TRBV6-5 ASRTDWNTEAF
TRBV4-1 ASSQGGNRGQPQH
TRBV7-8 ASSPGGRGGYT
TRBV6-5 ASSYSGQGGGKTQY
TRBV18 ASSPTTTYNEQF
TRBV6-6 ASSYFTGENYGYT
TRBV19 ASTGRTGNTEAF